The sequence of this T cell receptor beta chain was determined in a study of spatial heterogeneity in lung cancer. This clonotype has more than one count but fewer than ten. Its antigen remains unidentified. TCRdb re-derived calls from the 5' RACE reads in MiXCR, one entry per CDR3 protein. The table lists thousands of distinct CDR3 sequences, 5.5% to 7.5% of them singletons. General study points: Tumor mutation counts were tracked by expanded intratumoral alpha and beta TCR counts.

This CDR3 region has 15 residues. Germline V gene sequence: CDR1 SGHTA, CDR2 FQGNSA. Losses at the gene ends were 3 bases for V and 9 bases for J; bases not matched to a gene: 4. Time point: sample taken at primary tumor resection. Frozen PBMC, nontumor lung or tumor provided whole RNA, which was sequenced unsorted. This sequence originates from a male donor with early-stage non-small cell lung cancer. The rearrangement links TRBV7-2 to TRBJ1-6, with 11 positions matching TRBD1. Source: lung tumor tissue, taken at surgery. DNA for the CDR3: TGTGCCAGCAGCTTGACCGGGACAGGGGGTTCACCCCTCCACTTT. This encodes CASSLTGTGGSPLHF.